This T cell receptor beta chain is from a study of T-cell reconstitution after alpha-beta-depleted transplantation in children. Library preparation (for TCRbeta) was performed with unique molecular identifiers. TCRdb re-called the PCR reads with MiXCR, one entry per CDR3 protein. The sample records about 540,000 distinct CDR3 sequences, about a sixth being singletons. Sequenced material: PBMCs from the stem cell graft donor, taken from the stem cell graft. This clonotype originated in a human donor who donated a stem cell graft to a child with acute lymphoblastic leukemia.

Here the CDR3 DNA reads TGCAGTGTGGGGACTAGCGACGCCGCGCAGTACTTC. Residues: CSVGTSDAAQYF. The chain combines TRBV20-1 with TRBJ2-7; TRBD2 aligns across 10 bases. V shed 7 bases, J shed 9 bases, and the junction held 9 bases outside the gene matches. The V gene's germline CDR1 is DFQATT and CDR2 SNEGSKA (reference sequence). The CDR3 covers 12 residues.